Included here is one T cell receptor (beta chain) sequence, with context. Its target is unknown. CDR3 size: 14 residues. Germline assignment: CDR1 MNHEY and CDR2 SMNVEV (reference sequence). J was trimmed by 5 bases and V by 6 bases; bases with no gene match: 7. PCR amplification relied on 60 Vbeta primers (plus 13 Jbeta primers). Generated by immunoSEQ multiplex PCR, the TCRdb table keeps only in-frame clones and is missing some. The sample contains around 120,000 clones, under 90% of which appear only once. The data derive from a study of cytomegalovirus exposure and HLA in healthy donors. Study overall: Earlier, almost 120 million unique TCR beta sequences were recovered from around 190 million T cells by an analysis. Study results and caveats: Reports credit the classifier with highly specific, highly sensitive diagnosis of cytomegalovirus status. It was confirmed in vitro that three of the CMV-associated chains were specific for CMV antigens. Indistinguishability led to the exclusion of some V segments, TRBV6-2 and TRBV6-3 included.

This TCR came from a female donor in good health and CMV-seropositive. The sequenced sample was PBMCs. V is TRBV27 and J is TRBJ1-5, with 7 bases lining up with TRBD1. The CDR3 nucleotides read TGTGCCAGCAGGGCGGGACAGTTTCATCAGCCCCAGCATTTT. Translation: CASRAGQFHQPQHF.